Listed here are 23 T cell receptor beta chains from one sample, sequenced in a study of regulatory T cells in long-lasting Graves disease. Building the TCR beta libraries relied on iRepertoire HTBI primers, and CDR3 regions underwent Arm-PCR. TCRdb re-derived calls from the multiplex PCR reads in MiXCR, one entry per CDR3 protein. The table has about 540,000 distinct CDR3 sequences, approximately 12% seen once. Described time point: newly diagnosed GD, antithyroid drugs for less than 3 months. From PBMCs, RNA was extracted and then used to make the TCR library. The sample was also reused in another study, on T cells in Graves' hyperthyroidism and ophthalmopathy.

The specimen comprised peripheral blood mononuclear cells (PBMCs), sampled at new diagnosis, from a patient treated with antithyroid drugs. The origin of the receptors is a man aged 25-45 years with Graves disease.

In its sample, this clonotype was seen many times. The chain has TRBV29-1 and TRBJ2-7; a possible D gene is TRBD2 (6 bases). V shed 7 bases and J shed 1 base, with 14 bases lying between them. Germline-derived CDR1 and CDR2 are SQVTM and ANQGSEA. The CDR3 length is 13 residues. CDR3 nucleotide sequence: TGCAGCGCAGGGATAGCGGAGTCCTACGAGCAGTACTTC. Translated: CSAGIAESYEQYF.

This chain joins TRBV5-6 and TRBJ1-2; 7 positions agree with TRBD1. CDR3 length: 13 amino acids. CDR1 SGHDT and CDR2 YYEEEE come from the germline V gene. V trimming: 3 bases; J trimming: 8 bases; junction bases outside the gene matches: 7. The CDR3 coding sequence is TGTGCCAGCAGCTGGGGACAGCTTCCAGGCTACACCTTC. Its protein product is CASSWGQLPGYTF.

This clonotype was detected ten times or more. The CDR3 here is CASSLNRGDYGYTF. The DNA for the CDR3 is TGTGCCAGCAGCCTGAACAGGGGGGACTATGGCTACACCTTC. The rearrangement joins TRBV27 to TRBJ1-2; 8 positions agree with TRBD1. Germline values: CDR1 MNHEY, CDR2 SMNVEV (reference sequence). The CDR3 consists of 14 residues. V lost 6 bases to trimming and J lost 3 bases; unmatched junction nucleotides: 6.

This clonotype was seen a handful of times. A much larger clone is a single base away; this may be a read error. The rearrangement links TRBV11-2 to TRBJ2-5; 9 nucleotides line up with TRBD2. The CDR3 loop spans 15 amino acids. Germline V gene sequence: CDR1 SGHAT, CDR2 FQNNGV. The CDR3 DNA is TGTGCCAGCAGCTCCCTTCTAGCGGGACAAGAGACCCAGCACTTC. It encodes CASSSLLAGQETQHF.

This chain links TRBV19 with TRBJ1-5; TRBD1 aligns across 9 bases. CDR1 LNHDA and CDR2 SQIVND come from the germline V gene (reference sequence). Trimming took 1 base from V and 7 from J; bases not matched to a gene: 5. The CDR3 has 15 residues. The CDR3 sequence is CASSIGGTGRQPQHF. The CDR3 DNA reads as TGTGCCAGTAGTATAGGGGGGACAGGGAGACAGCCCCAGCATTTT.

This rearrangement joins TRBV29-1 to TRBJ2-7, with 7 bases identical to TRBD2. The CDR3 loop spans 15 amino acids. Trimming cost V 5 bases and J 3 bases; bases outside gene matches: 13. Germline-derived CDR1 and CDR2 are SQVTM and ANQGSEA. CDR3 DNA: TGCAGCGTTACGCCGGGCGGATGGGGGGGCTACGAGCAGTACTTC. Translating gives CSVTPGGWGGYEQYF.

The chain is built from TRBV11-1 and TRBJ1-4, with D hard to call. Germline CDR1 SGHAT, CDR2 FQDESV (reference sequence). The CDR3 runs to 14 residues. Deletions cut 3 bases from V and 5 bases from J, with 10 bases between. CDR3 coding DNA: TGTGCCAGCAGCTTGCGCAGTCCCAATGAAAAACTGTTTTTT. Protein sequence: CASSLRSPNEKLFF.

This clonotype has more than one count but fewer than ten. J is TRBJ2-5 and V is TRBV20-1, with D tentatively TRBD1 (7 bases). Trimming left V 3 bases short and J 5 bases short, with 13 bases between. This CDR3 is 13 amino acids long. Germline V CDR1 and CDR2: DFQATT, SNEGSKA (reference sequence). The CDR3 is CSARRDSQETQYF. For the CDR3, the DNA is TGCAGTGCTAGGCGGGACAGCCAGGAGACCCAGTACTTC.

The chain combines TRBV7-2 with TRBJ1-2, with 9 bases identical to TRBD1. Trimming at V came to 4 bases and at J to 7 bases, leaving 4 bases not matched to a gene. The CDR3 is 13 amino acids. Germline V CDR1 and CDR2: SGHTA, FQGNSA. The CDR3 loop is CASSSLTGGGYTF. CDR3 DNA: TGTGCCAGCAGCTCATTGACAGGGGGTGGCTACACCTTC.

Ten or more counts support this clonotype. V and J are TRBV6-1 and TRBJ2-7; perhaps TRBD1 as D (6 bases). This CDR3 comprises 16 residues. Trimming stripped 0 bases from V and 6 bases from J, with 18 bases between. Germline loops: CDR1 MNHNS, CDR2 SASEGT. The CDR3 loop reads CASSEALGQGMGEQYF. In DNA form, the CDR3 reads TGTGCCAGCAGTGAAGCGCTGGGGCAGGGGATGGGCGAGCAGTACTTC.

Concerning this clonotype: This may be a read error: a much more frequent sequence differs by one nucleotide. The V gene is TRBV2, the J gene TRBJ2-7, with 9 bases fitting TRBD1. The CDR3 runs 15 residues. Germline-derived CDR1 and CDR2 are SNHLY and FYNNEI. The chain's CDR3 is CVSTEPGQGSNEQYF. Here the CDR3 DNA reads TGTGTCAGCACCGAACCGGGACAGGGTTCCAACGAGCAGTACTTC.

This clonotype has more than one count but fewer than ten. This rearrangement joins TRBV28 to TRBJ2-6, with D possibly matching TRBD1 (6 bases). The CDR3 contains 16 residues. Trimming removed 6 bases from V and 2 bases from J, with 14 bases in between. The germline V gene has CDR1 MDHEN and CDR2 SYDVKM. This chain's CDR3 is CASSQGGGAGANVLTF. The CDR3, as DNA: TGTGCCAGCAGCCAAGGTGGGGGCGCTGGGGCCAACGTCCTGACTTTC.

This clonotype came up many times. The chain joins TRBV19 to TRBJ1-1; D gene ambiguous. Per germline, CDR1 LNHDA and CDR2 SQIVND (reference sequence). This CDR3 comprises 12 residues. The V end lost 4 bases, the J end lost 10 bases, and 13 bases lay between the germline ends. This CDR3 reads CASSTPKGSAFF. CDR3 DNA: TGTGCCAGTAGTACACCAAAAGGATCAGCTTTCTTT.

A word on this clonotype: This may be a read error, as it is one base from a much larger clone. The V gene is TRBV20-1, the J gene TRBJ2-7; possible D gene TRBD2, 5 bases. The CDR3 has 14 amino acids. The germline gives CDR1 DFQATT, CDR2 SNEGSKA (reference sequence). V was trimmed by 6 bases and J by 4 bases, leaving 19 bases between them. This CDR3 is CSANSGISVYEQYF. In DNA form, the CDR3 reads TGCAGTGCCAATTCCGGGATTAGTGTATACGAGCAGTACTTC.

This clonotype was seen ten or more times. The chain couples TRBV30 to TRBJ2-3; D may correspond to TRBD1 or TRBD2 (5 bases each). The CDR3 has 13 residues. CDR1 is GTSNPN, CDR2 SVGIG, per germline (reference sequence). Trimming took 5 bases from V and 2 from J, leaving 11 bases between them. The CDR3 region has the DNA TGTGCCTGGGGGACCTCGAACACAGATACGCAGTATTTT. The encoded protein is CAWGTSNTDTQYF.

This clonotype was counted ten times or more. The rearrangement uses TRBV12-3 or TRBV12-4 and TRBJ1-2, with D perhaps TRBD1 (6 bases). This CDR3 spans 15 amino acids. Trimming shortened V by 4 bases and J by 9 bases, and 21 bases separated the two germline ends. In DNA, the CDR3 is TGTGCCAGCAGTTGGGATTCAGGGGCCGTTCGCAGCTACACCTTC. Translated: CASSWDSGAVRSYTF.

This clonotype was counted ten times or more. The chain joins TRBV5-1 to TRBJ2-7, with TRBD1 matching 8 bases. V lost 4 bases and J lost 3; bases outside the gene matches: 9. This CDR3 contains 15 residues. The V gene's germline CDR1 is SGHRS and CDR2 YFSETQ. The CDR3 reads CASSVGQEGLYEQYF. CDR3 DNA sequence: TGCGCCAGCAGCGTGGGACAGGAGGGTCTCTACGAGCAGTACTTC.

This clonotype was counted many times. The CDR3 sequence: CASSQEQQDAQYF. In DNA form, the CDR3 reads TGCGCCAGCAGCCAAGAACAACAGGATGCGCAGTATTTT. The V call is TRBV4-1, the J call TRBJ2-3; a possible D gene is TRBD1 (5 bases). The CDR3 extends over 13 amino acids. Trimming shortened V by 0 bases and J by 10 bases, and 11 bases separated the two germline ends. Germline V gives CDR1 MGHRA, CDR2 YSYEKL.

This clonotype was counted many times. The chain recombines TRBV27 with TRBJ1-4; D is uncertain. The germline V gene encodes CDR1 MNHEY and CDR2 SMNVEV (reference sequence). The CDR3 consists of 13 residues. Between the trimmed V and J ends, which lost 7 bases and 8 bases, there was a span of 14 bases. The CDR3 reads CASMYSYGEKLFF. In DNA, the CDR3 is TGTGCCAGCATGTACAGTTATGGCGAAAAACTGTTTTTT.

This clonotype has ten or more counts. The chain has TRBV28 and TRBJ2-3; D gene unclear. This CDR3 region has 13 residues. Deletions cut 0 bases from V and 5 bases from J, with 6 bases between. Germline V gene sequence: CDR1 MDHEN, CDR2 SYDVKM. CDR3 loop: CASSLWRQDTQYF. As DNA, the CDR3 is TGTGCCAGCAGTTTATGGCGGCAAGATACGCAGTATTTT.

This clonotype has just a few counts. The V and J genes are TRBV3-1 and TRBJ1-1, with D possibly TRBD1 on 6 matching bases. The germline gives CDR1 LGHDT, CDR2 YNNKEL (reference sequence). V was clipped by 4 bases and J by 5 bases, with 14 bases between them. The CDR3 has 14 amino acids. This CDR3 reads CASSPEGGDTEAFF. CDR3 in DNA: TGTGCCAGCAGCCCAGAGGGGGGGGATACTGAAGCTTTCTTT.

The chain combines TRBV27 with TRBJ1-2; tentatively, D is TRBD1 (5 bases). Trimming stripped 7 bases from V and 1 base from J, with 10 bases between. The germline V gene encodes CDR1 MNHEY and CDR2 SMNVEV (reference sequence). CDR3 length: 13 residues. CDR3 sequence reads: CASMGRVNYGYTF. The CDR3 DNA is TGTGCCAGCATGGGCAGGGTTAACTATGGCTACACCTTC.

Ten or more counts support this clonotype. The gene calls are TRBV27 and TRBJ2-5, with 7 bases identical to TRBD1. Germline assignment: CDR1 MNHEY and CDR2 SMNVEV (reference sequence). Unmatched junction bases numbered 5, after V lost 6 bases and J lost 4 bases. CDR3 length: 13 amino acids. The CDR3 DNA reads as TGTGCCAGCAGCCCCACAGGGGCAGAGACCCAGTACTTC. Amino acids: CASSPTGAETQYF.